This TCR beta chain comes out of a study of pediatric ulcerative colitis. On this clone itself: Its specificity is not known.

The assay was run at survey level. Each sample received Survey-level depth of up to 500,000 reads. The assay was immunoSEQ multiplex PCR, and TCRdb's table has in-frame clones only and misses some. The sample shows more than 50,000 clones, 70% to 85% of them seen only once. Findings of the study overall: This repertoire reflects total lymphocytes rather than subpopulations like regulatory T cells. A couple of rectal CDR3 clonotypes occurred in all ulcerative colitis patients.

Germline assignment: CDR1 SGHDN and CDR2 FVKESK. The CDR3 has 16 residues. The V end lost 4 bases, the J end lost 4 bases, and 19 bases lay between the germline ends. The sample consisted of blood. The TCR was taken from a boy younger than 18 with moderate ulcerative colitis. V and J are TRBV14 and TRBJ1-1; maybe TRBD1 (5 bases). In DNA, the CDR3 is TGTGCCAGCAGCCTCTTCAAGGGGAGCATGGGCACTGAAGCTTTCTTT. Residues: CASSLFKGSMGTEAFF.